The rows below give T cell receptor beta chains drawn from one sample of a study of post-analysis software for immune sequencing data. One entry per CDR3 protein, called by TCRdb with MiXCR from the PCR reads. The sample lists 650,000 to 850,000 distinct CDR3 sequences; approximately 53% were seen once. What was sequenced was blood. The origin of the receptors is a girl aged 5-17 years with multiple sclerosis. CDR3s include the opening cysteine and the closing phenylalanine or tryptophan. A D gene is named only where the DNA matches it firmly. Rows may omit the clone size; those that give it use once, few, many or a size class.

d_gene: TRBD1
v_gene: TRBV12-3/TRBV12-4
abundance: few
len: 17
j_gene: TRBJ1-2
CDR3nt: TGTGCCAGCACCCACCGGGACAGGGGGCGCGGAGTAGGTGGCTACACCTTC
CDR3aa: CASTHRDRGRGVGGYTF

d_gene: .
v_gene: TRBV15
abundance: .
len: 12
j_gene: TRBJ2-5
CDR3nt: TGTGCCACCAGCAGGGCCAGGGAGACCCAGTACTTC
CDR3aa: CATSRARETQYF

d_gene: .
v_gene: TRBV5-1
abundance: .
len: 14
j_gene: TRBJ2-4
CDR3nt: TGCGCCAGCAGCTTGGGACAGGAGGAAAACATTCAGTACTTC
CDR3aa: CASSLGQEENIQYF

d_gene: TRBD2
v_gene: TRBV2
abundance: .
len: 14
j_gene: TRBJ2-1
CDR3nt: TGTGCCAGCAGTCGGGGGGTGTCCTACAATGAGCAGTTCTTC
CDR3aa: CASSRGVSYNEQFF

d_gene: .
v_gene: TRBV29-1
abundance: few
len: 13
j_gene: TRBJ2-4
CDR3nt: TGCAGCGTGGGGGTCCTGGGGCAAAACATTCAGTACTTC
CDR3aa: CSVGVLGQNIQYF

d_gene: TRBD2
v_gene: TRBV20-1
abundance: .
len: 15
j_gene: TRBJ2-3
CDR3nt: TGCAGTGCCAAACTAGCGGGGGGCCCCACAGATACGCAGTATTTT
CDR3aa: CSAKLAGGPTDTQYF

d_gene: TRBD2
v_gene: TRBV20-1
abundance: .
len: 16
j_gene: TRBJ2-1
CDR3nt: TGCAGTGCTATCCCAACTAGCGCAGGCTCCTTCGATGAGCAGTTCTTC
CDR3aa: CSAIPTSAGSFDEQFF

d_gene: TRBD2
v_gene: TRBV4-1
abundance: .
len: 15
j_gene: TRBJ2-7
CDR3nt: TGCGCCAGCAGCCAATTCGACGGGGAGGGCTCCGAGCAGTACTTC
CDR3aa: CASSQFDGEGSEQYF

d_gene: TRBD2
v_gene: TRBV3-1
abundance: .
len: 18
j_gene: TRBJ2-2
CDR3nt: TGTGCCAGCAGCCAAGAGTTGGCGGGGGGGCCTCACACCGGGGAGCTGTTTTTT
CDR3aa: CASSQELAGGPHTGELFF

d_gene: TRBD2
v_gene: TRBV12-3/TRBV12-4
abundance: .
len: 16
j_gene: TRBJ2-3
CDR3nt: TGTGCCAACAGCACCAGGACTAGCGGGGTCACAGATACGCAGTATTTT
CDR3aa: CANSTRTSGVTDTQYF

d_gene: .
v_gene: TRBV18
abundance: .
len: 14
j_gene: TRBJ2-3
CDR3nt: TGTGCCAGCTCAGAGACCGGGTTTACAGATACGCAGTATTTT
CDR3aa: CASSETGFTDTQYF

d_gene: .
v_gene: TRBV6-6
abundance: .
len: 15
j_gene: TRBJ2-5
CDR3nt: TGTGCCAGCAGTTACTTCCCGGGGGCTGGAGAGACCCAGTACTTC
CDR3aa: CASSYFPGAGETQYF

d_gene: .
v_gene: TRBV7-9
abundance: once
len: 15
j_gene: TRBJ2-7
CDR3nt: TGTGCCAGCAGCTTAGCGGGGGCTAGAAGGGACGAGCAGTACTTC
CDR3aa: CASSLAGARRDEQYF

d_gene: .
v_gene: TRBV20-1
abundance: .
len: 12
j_gene: TRBJ2-4
CDR3nt: TGCAGTGCCAGGGACCTTGGTGACATTCAGTACTTC
CDR3aa: CSARDLGDIQYF

d_gene: TRBD2
v_gene: TRBV6-5
abundance: .
len: 16
j_gene: TRBJ2-5
CDR3nt: TGTGCCAGCAGCACCGGGACTAGCGGAGGGGAGGAGACCCAGTACTTC
CDR3aa: CASSTGTSGGEETQYF

d_gene: .
v_gene: TRBV20-1
abundance: .
len: 15
j_gene: TRBJ2-1
CDR3nt: TGCAGTGCTAGAGATCGAGCAGGGGCCAACAATGAGCAGTTCTTC
CDR3aa: CSARDRAGANNEQFF

d_gene: TRBD2
v_gene: TRBV6-5
abundance: few
len: 14
j_gene: TRBJ2-3
CDR3nt: TGTGCCAGCAGCTCTAGCGGGGGGTCGGATACGCAGTATTTT
CDR3aa: CASSSSGGSDTQYF

d_gene: .
v_gene: TRBV12-3/TRBV12-4
abundance: few
len: 14
j_gene: TRBJ1-1
CDR3nt: TGTGCCAGCAGTCAAGGGGGGATGAACACTGAAGCTTTCTTT
CDR3aa: CASSQGGMNTEAFF

d_gene: TRBD1
v_gene: TRBV5-1
abundance: .
len: 15
j_gene: TRBJ1-1
CDR3nt: TGCGCCAGCAGCGAAGTACGAGGGGGCATCACTGAAGCTTTCTTT
CDR3aa: CASSEVRGGITEAFF

d_gene: TRBD1
v_gene: TRBV27
abundance: .
len: 14
j_gene: TRBJ2-7
CDR3nt: TGTGCCAGCAGAGCAACAGGGGCGGGCAACGAGCAGTACTTC
CDR3aa: CASRATGAGNEQYF

d_gene: TRBD2
v_gene: TRBV3-1
abundance: .
len: 20
j_gene: TRBJ2-5
CDR3nt: TGTGCCAGCAGTCCTTTCTCTAGCGGGAGGGCCAGTCGGAGAGTTGCGACCCAGTACTTC
CDR3aa: CASSPFSSGRASRRVATQYF

d_gene: .
v_gene: TRBV20-1
abundance: .
len: 16
j_gene: TRBJ2-7
CDR3nt: TGCAGTGCTAGACGGCCCTACCGGACGGACATCTACGAGCAGTACTTC
CDR3aa: CSARRPYRTDIYEQYF

d_gene: .
v_gene: TRBV6-4
abundance: .
len: 15
j_gene: TRBJ2-7
CDR3nt: TGTGCCAGCAGATTCGGGACACTACCCTTGCCCGAGCAGTACTTC
CDR3aa: CASRFGTLPLPEQYF

d_gene: .
v_gene: TRBV10-3
abundance: .
len: 18
j_gene: TRBJ2-5
CDR3nt: TGTGCCATCAGTGAGCACCCCGGACAGCCGGAATACCAAGAGACCCAGTACTTC
CDR3aa: CAISEHPGQPEYQETQYF

d_gene: TRBD1
v_gene: TRBV20-1
abundance: few
len: 16
j_gene: TRBJ2-5
CDR3nt: TGCAGTGCTCCCGACTTATTCGGACAGGGGATTGAGACCCAGTACTTC
CDR3aa: CSAPDLFGQGIETQYF

d_gene: .
v_gene: TRBV6-6
abundance: .
len: 12
j_gene: TRBJ2-1
CDR3nt: TGTGCCAGCAGTTACGGTCAGGATGAGCAGTTCTTC
CDR3aa: CASSYGQDEQFF

d_gene: .
v_gene: TRBV5-5
abundance: once
len: 16
j_gene: TRBJ1-1
CDR3nt: TGTGCCAGCAGCTTGGCCTCAGGTTCCGGGGGAACTGAAGCTTTCTTT
CDR3aa: CASSLASGSGGTEAFF

d_gene: .
v_gene: TRBV14
abundance: .
len: 16
j_gene: TRBJ2-5
CDR3nt: TGTGCCAGCAGCCAAGAATCCCTGGGAGTTCTAGAGACCCAGTACTTC
CDR3aa: CASSQESLGVLETQYF

d_gene: .
v_gene: TRBV7-3
abundance: few
len: 13
j_gene: TRBJ2-1
CDR3nt: TGTGCCAGCAGCTTAACCAGCGAGGGAGAGCAGTTCTTC
CDR3aa: CASSLTSEGEQFF

d_gene: TRBD1
v_gene: TRBV12-3/TRBV12-4
abundance: .
len: 16
j_gene: TRBJ2-1
CDR3nt: TGTGCCAGCAGAGAGGGGGGGACAGGGAGTAACAATGAGCAGTTCTTC
CDR3aa: CASREGGTGSNNEQFF

d_gene: .
v_gene: TRBV20-1
abundance: .
len: 14
j_gene: TRBJ1-1
CDR3nt: TGCAGTGCTAGAGATTTGGACCTGAACACTGAAGCTTTCTTT
CDR3aa: CSARDLDLNTEAFF